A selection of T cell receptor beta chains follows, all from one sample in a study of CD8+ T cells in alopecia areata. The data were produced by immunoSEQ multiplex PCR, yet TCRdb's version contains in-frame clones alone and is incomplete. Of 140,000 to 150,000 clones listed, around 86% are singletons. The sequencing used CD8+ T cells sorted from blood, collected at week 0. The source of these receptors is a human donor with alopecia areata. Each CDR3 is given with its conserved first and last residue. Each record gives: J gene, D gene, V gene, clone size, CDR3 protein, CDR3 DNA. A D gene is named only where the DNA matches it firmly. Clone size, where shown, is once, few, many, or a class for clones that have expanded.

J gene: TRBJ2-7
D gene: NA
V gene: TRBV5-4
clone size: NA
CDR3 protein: CASRGWHVTYEQYF
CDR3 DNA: TGTGCCAGCAGGGGGTGGCACGTTACCTACGAGCAGTACTTC

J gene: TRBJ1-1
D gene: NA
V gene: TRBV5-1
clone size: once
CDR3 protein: CASRPIGLNTEAFF
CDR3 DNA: TGCGCCAGCAGACCGATAGGGTTGAACACTGAAGCTTTCTTT

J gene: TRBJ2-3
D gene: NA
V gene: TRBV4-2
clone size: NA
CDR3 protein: CASSQDGDSTDTQYF
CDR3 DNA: TGTGCCAGCAGCCAAGATGGCGACTCCACAGATACGCAGTATTTT

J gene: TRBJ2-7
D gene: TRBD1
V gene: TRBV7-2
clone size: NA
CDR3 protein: CASSPVGTGSGYEQYF
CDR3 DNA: TGTGCCAGCAGCCCAGTAGGGACAGGTTCAGGCTACGAGCAGTACTTC

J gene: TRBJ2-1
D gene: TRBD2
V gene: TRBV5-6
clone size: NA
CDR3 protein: CASSLAAGEYNEQFF
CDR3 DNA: TGTGCCAGCAGCTTGGCGGCGGGAGAGTACAATGAGCAGTTCTTC

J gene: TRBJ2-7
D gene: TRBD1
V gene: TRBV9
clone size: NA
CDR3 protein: CASSVSTGGEYEQYF
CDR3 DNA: TGTGCCAGCAGCGTTTCAACAGGGGGCGAATACGAGCAGTACTTC

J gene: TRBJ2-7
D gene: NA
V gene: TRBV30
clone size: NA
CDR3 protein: CAWSVGKGAYEQYF
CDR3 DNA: TGTGCCTGGAGTGTAGGCAAAGGGGCCTACGAGCAGTACTTC

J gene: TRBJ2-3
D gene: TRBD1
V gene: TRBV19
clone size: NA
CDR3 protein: CASSIDRASTDTQYF
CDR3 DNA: TGTGCCAGTAGTATCGACAGGGCCAGCACAGATACGCAGTATTTT

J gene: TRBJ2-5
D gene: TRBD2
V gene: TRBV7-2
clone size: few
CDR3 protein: CASSLGRSGGKTQYF
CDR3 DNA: TGTGCCAGCAGCTTAGGGCGGAGCGGGGGCAAGACCCAGTACTTC

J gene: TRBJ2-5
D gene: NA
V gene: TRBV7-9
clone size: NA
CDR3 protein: CASRWTQYF
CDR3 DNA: TGTGCCAGCAGGTGGACCCAGTACTTC

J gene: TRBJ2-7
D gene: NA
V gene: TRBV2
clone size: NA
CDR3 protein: CASQSGAYEQYF
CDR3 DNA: TGTGCCAGCCAATCAGGGGCCTACGAGCAGTACTTC

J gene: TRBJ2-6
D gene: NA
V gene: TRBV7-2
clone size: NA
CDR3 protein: CASSLVYQAQTSGANVLTF
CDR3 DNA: TGTGCCAGCAGCTTAGTGTATCAGGCACAAACCTCTGGGGCCAACGTCCTGACTTTC

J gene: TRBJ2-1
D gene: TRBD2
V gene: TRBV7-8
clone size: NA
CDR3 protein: CASSLGGTTGNEQFF
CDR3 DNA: TGTGCCAGCAGCTTAGGGGGGACTACGGGGAATGAGCAGTTCTTC

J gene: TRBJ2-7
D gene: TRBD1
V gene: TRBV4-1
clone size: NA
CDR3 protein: CASSPRGGQGFYEQYF
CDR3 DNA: TGCGCCAGCAGCCCCCGAGGGGGACAGGGTTTCTACGAGCAGTACTTC

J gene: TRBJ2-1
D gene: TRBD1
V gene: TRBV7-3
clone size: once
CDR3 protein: CASSVGQGIYNEQFF
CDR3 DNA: TGTGCCAGCAGCGTGGGACAGGGAATCTACAATGAGCAGTTCTTC

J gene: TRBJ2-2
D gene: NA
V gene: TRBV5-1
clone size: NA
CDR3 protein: CASSLSSQYTGELFF
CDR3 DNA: TGCGCCAGCAGCTTAAGTAGTCAGTACACCGGGGAGCTGTTTTTT

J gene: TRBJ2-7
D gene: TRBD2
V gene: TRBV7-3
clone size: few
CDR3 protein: CASSLISGGEQYF
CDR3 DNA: TGTGCCAGCAGCTTAATTTCGGGAGGCGAGCAGTACTTC

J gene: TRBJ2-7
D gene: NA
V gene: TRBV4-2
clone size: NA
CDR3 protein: CASSQAGPGVGNLSSYEQYF
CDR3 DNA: TGTGCCAGCAGCCAAGCCGGACCCGGCGTGGGTAACCTTAGCTCCTACGAGCAGTACTTC

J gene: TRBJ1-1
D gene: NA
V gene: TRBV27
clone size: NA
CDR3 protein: CASSYRQDFGYFF
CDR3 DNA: TGTGCCAGCAGCTATCGACAGGATTTCGGATATTTCTTT

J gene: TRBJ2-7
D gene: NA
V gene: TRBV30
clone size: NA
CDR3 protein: CAWSGVYLYEQYF
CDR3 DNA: TGTGCCTGGAGTGGGGTCTACCTCTACGAGCAGTACTTC

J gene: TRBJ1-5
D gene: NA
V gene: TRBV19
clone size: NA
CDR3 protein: CASTPTGSYSNQPQHF
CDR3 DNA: TGTGCCAGCACCCCTACAGGTTCCTATAGCAATCAGCCCCAGCATTTT

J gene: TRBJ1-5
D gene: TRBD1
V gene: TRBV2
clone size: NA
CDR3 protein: CASSGIRDRGGKPQHF
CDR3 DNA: TGTGCCAGCAGTGGGATTCGGGACAGGGGTGGGAAGCCCCAGCATTTT

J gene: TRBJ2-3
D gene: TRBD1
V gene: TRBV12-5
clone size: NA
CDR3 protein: CASGLADPGQGSTDTQYF
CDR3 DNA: TGTGCTAGTGGTTTGGCCGATCCGGGACAGGGCTCCACAGATACGCAGTATTTT

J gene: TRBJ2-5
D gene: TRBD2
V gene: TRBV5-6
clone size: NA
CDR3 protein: CASSLEGLAGGETQYF
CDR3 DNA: TGTGCCAGCAGCTTGGAGGGACTAGCGGGAGGAGAGACCCAGTACTTC

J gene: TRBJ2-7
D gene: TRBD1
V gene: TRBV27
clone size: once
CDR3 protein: CASSLSQTGYEQYF
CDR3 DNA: TGTGCCAGCAGTTTATCGCAGACAGGGTACGAGCAGTACTTC

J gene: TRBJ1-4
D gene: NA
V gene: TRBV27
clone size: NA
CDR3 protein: CASSIFATNEKLFF
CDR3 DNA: TGTGCCAGCAGTATTTTTGCAACTAATGAAAAACTGTTTTTT

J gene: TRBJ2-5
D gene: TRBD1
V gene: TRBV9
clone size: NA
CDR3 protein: CASSGGQSIQGTQYF
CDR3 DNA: TGTGCCAGCAGCGGGGGACAGTCTATCCAAGGGACCCAGTACTTC

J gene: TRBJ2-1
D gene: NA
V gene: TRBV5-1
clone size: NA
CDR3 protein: CASSLSGDYYNEQFF
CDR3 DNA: TGCGCCAGCAGCTTATCAGGGGATTACTACAATGAGCAGTTCTTC

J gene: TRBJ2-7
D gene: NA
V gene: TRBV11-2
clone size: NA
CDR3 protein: CASTDPLSYEQYF
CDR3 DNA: TGTGCCAGCACCGACCCCCTCTCCTACGAGCAGTACTTC

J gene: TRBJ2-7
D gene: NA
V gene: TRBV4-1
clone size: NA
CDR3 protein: CASSQPGLFYEQYF
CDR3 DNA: TGCGCCAGCAGCCAACCGGGACTGTTCTACGAGCAGTACTTC

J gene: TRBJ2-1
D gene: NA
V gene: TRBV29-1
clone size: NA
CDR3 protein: CSVENPSRASYNEQFF
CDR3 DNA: TGCAGCGTTGAAAATCCCTCCAGGGCTAGCTACAATGAGCAGTTCTTC